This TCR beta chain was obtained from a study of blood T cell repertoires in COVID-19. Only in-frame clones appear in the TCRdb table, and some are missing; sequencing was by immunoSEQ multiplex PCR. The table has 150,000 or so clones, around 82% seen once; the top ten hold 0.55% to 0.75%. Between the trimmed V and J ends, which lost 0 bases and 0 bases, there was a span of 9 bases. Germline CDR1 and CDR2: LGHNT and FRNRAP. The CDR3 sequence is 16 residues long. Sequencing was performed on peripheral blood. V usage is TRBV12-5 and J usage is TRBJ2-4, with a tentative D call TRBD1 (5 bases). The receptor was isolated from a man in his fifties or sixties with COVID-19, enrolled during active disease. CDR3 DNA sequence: TGTGCTAGTGGTTTGGTCCAGGGCTTAGCCAAAAACATTCAGTACTTC. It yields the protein CASGLVQGLAKNIQYF.